The 19 T cell receptor beta chains in this list originate from one sample, sequenced in a study of shared clonotypes between healthy human individuals. Only CD45RO-negative cells positively selected for CCR7 counted as naive CD8 cells, so terminally differentiated effector memory CD45RA+ cells were excluded. Only in-frame clones appear in the TCRdb table, and some are missing; sequencing was by immunoSEQ multiplex PCR. This table holds under 850,000 clones, nearly 95% found once. Sequences were obtained from naive CD8+ T cells sorted from blood. All receptors come from a man aged 25-45 years in good health.

The chain couples TRBV29-1 to TRBJ2-5; D is ambiguous. TRBJ2-7 matches the DNA end more closely, so the J call is doubtful. Germline V CDR1 and CDR2: SQVTM, ANQGSEA. This CDR3 has 14 residues. CDR3 region: CSVEEVGRNYEQYF. DNA of the CDR3: TGCAGCGTTGAAGAAGTGGGCAGAAATTACGAGCAGTACTTC.

V usage is TRBV6-5 and J usage is TRBJ2-5, with 7 bases identical to TRBD2. Germline V gives CDR1 MNHEY, CDR2 SVGAGI. Trimming cost V 0 bases and J 5 bases; bases outside gene matches: 9. The CDR3 runs 16 residues. CDR3 DNA sequence: TGTGCCAGCAGTTACTCGATTACGGGGGGAAGGGAGACCCAGTACTTC. It specifies CASSYSITGGRETQYF.

With regard to this clone: Within the sample, other DNA sequences also encode this same CDR3. The chain employs TRBV28 and TRBJ2-7; possibly TRBD1 for D (6 bases). V shed 5 bases and J shed 4 bases, with 12 bases lying between them. The CDR3 covers 13 residues. The germline CDR1 and CDR2 sequences are MDHEN and SYDVKM. CDR3 bases: TGTGCCAGCAGTCCCGGGACATCTTACGAGCAGTACTTC. Amino acids: CASSPGTSYEQYF.

The DNA of the CDR3 is TGTGCCAGCAGCGACCGGGACACCTCCTACGAGCAGTACTTC. This gives the protein CASSDRDTSYEQYF. The chain employs TRBV6-8 and TRBJ2-7; a possible D gene is TRBD1 (6 bases). This CDR3 contains 14 residues. Germline V gene sequence: CDR1 MNHGY, CDR2 SAAAGT. V lost 6 bases and J 0 bases, leaving 12 bases between the germline ends.

This clone was recorded once. The chain employs TRBV7-6 and TRBJ2-3; D is undetermined. The CDR3 has 14 residues. CDR1 SGHVS and CDR2 FNYEAQ come from the germline V gene. Between the trimmed V and J ends, which lost 7 bases and 6 bases, there was a span of 17 bases. For the CDR3, the DNA is TGTGCCAGCACCCAAGCCGGGCCCATCGATACGCAGTATTTT. This gives the protein CASTQAGPIDTQYF. The variable domain in full, with the rest retrieved from reference TRBV7-6 and TRBJ2-3, is GAGVSQSPRYKVTKRGQDVALRCDPISGHVSLYWYRQALGQGPEFLTYFNYEAQQDKSGLPNDRFSAERPEGSISTLTIQRTEQRDSAMYRCASTQAGPIDTQYFGPGTRLTVL.

The chain couples TRBV15 to TRBJ2-2, with D possibly matching TRBD2 (5 bases). CDR1 LNHNV and CDR2 YYDKDF come from the germline V gene (reference sequence). V was cut by 0 bases and J by 0 bases, with 17 bases left in between. The CDR3 is made up of 19 amino acids. CDR3 residues: CATSRDWSGTTSNTGELFF. Here the CDR3 DNA reads TGTGCCACCAGCAGAGATTGGTCGGGAACGACCTCGAACACCGGGGAGCTGTTTTTT. Full variable domain (remainder filled in from reference TRBV15 and TRBJ2-2): DAMVIQNPRYQVTQFGKPVTLSCSQTLNHNVMYWYQQKSSQAPKLLFHYYDKDFNNEADTPDNFQSRRPNTSFCFLDIRSPGLGDTAMYLCATSRDWSGTTSNTGELFFGEGSRLTVL.

CDR3 amino acids: CASIAGNTIYF. In DNA form, the CDR3 reads TGTGCCAGCATTGCAGGCAACACCATATATTTT. The chain recombines TRBV27 with TRBJ1-3; D is uncertain. Trimming removed 7 bases from V and 7 bases from J, with 8 bases in between. CDR1 is MNHEY, CDR2 SMNVEV, per germline (reference sequence). The CDR3 covers 11 residues.

V usage is TRBV14 and J usage is TRBJ2-5; TRBD1 or TRBD2 may be the D gene (6 bases each). Trimming removed 5 bases from V and 2 bases from J, with 27 bases in between. This CDR3 has 19 amino acids. Germline V gene sequence: CDR1 SGHDN, CDR2 FVKESK. The CDR3 region is CASSLKEGGGLIRQETQYF. In DNA form, the CDR3 reads TGTGCCAGCAGCTTGAAAGAGGGGGGCGGACTAATCAGACAAGAGACCCAGTACTTC.

V usage is TRBV2 and J usage is TRBJ2-1; D possibly corresponds to TRBD2 (5 bases). In germline, CDR1 is SNHLY, CDR2 FYNNEI. Trimming removed 8 bases from V and 7 bases from J, with 24 bases in between. The CDR3 has 16 residues. CDR3 protein: CASPSGGGRWGNEQFF. The CDR3 nucleotides are TGTGCCAGCCCCAGTGGCGGCGGGCGATGGGGTAATGAGCAGTTCTTC.

The sample holds one count of this clone. The chain couples TRBV7-9 to TRBJ2-1; D is ambiguous. Germline V gene lookup returns CDR1 SEHNR and CDR2 FQNEAQ (reference sequence). The CDR3 is 14 residues long. Between the trimmed V and J ends, which lost 2 bases and 4 bases, there was a span of 9 bases. CDR3 protein: CASSLLRLYNEQFF. In nucleotides, the CDR3 is TGTGCCAGCAGCTTATTGCGACTGTACAATGAGCAGTTCTTC.

The CDR3 protein is CASSLADGQWTNYGYTF. The CDR3 DNA sequence: TGTGCCAGCAGCTTAGCAGACGGACAGTGGACTAACTATGGCTACACCTTC. This chain connects TRBV7-9 to TRBJ1-2; D is possibly TRBD1 (6 bases). With 0 bases removed from V and 0 bases from J, the gap between germline ends came to 14 bases. CDR1 and CDR2 (germline): SEHNR, FQNEAQ (reference sequence). The CDR3 covers 17 residues.

The rearrangement links TRBV4-1 to TRBJ1-4; tentative D call: TRBD1 (5 bases). This CDR3 contains 15 residues. Germline V gives CDR1 MGHRA, CDR2 YSYEKL. V lost 1 base and J lost 2, with 8 bases in between. CDR3 DNA sequence: TGCGCCAGCAGCCAAGCCGGGGGTACTAATGAAAAACTGTTTTTT. Its translation: CASSQAGGTNEKLFF.

The chain carries TRBV4-1 and TRBJ2-7; D not certain. Germline CDR1 reads MGHRA; CDR2 reads YSYEKL. V was shortened by 1 base and J by 3 bases, with 22 bases between the two germline ends. This CDR3 spans 18 amino acids. The CDR3 sequence is CASSQVFGPEVNNYEQYF. The CDR3 DNA follows: TGCGCCAGCAGCCAAGTCTTTGGTCCCGAGGTTAACAACTACGAGCAGTACTTC.

CDR3 coding DNA: TGTGCCAGCAGCTTGGGGGCGGGGATCTCTGGAAACACCATATATTTT. Protein sequence: CASSLGAGISGNTIYF. The chain recombines TRBV7-9 with TRBJ1-3; weak D call: TRBD1 (6 bases). V was shortened by 3 bases and J by 0 bases, with 12 bases between the two germline ends. This CDR3 has 16 residues. Germline V gene data show CDR1 as SEHNR and CDR2 as FQNEAQ (reference sequence).

This clone was counted once. The chain uses TRBV7-2 and TRBJ2-1, with D maybe TRBD2 (6 bases). Germline CDR1 and CDR2: SGHTA and FQGNSA. The length of the CDR3 is 16 residues. V was pared by 2 bases and J by 0 bases, with 11 bases between. Here the CDR3 DNA reads TGTGCCAGCAGCTTATCGACTAGGGGCTCCTACAATGAGCAGTTCTTC. Its translation: CASSLSTRGSYNEQFF.

This clone was seen once. The chain carries TRBV9 and TRBJ2-1; D possibly corresponds to TRBD1 (6 bases). Trimming pared 1 base from V and 2 bases from J, leaving 13 bases between. The CDR3 length is 16 residues. The germline V gene has CDR1 SGDLS and CDR2 YYNGEE. The CDR3 reads CASSVTGIVPYNEQFF. DNA for the CDR3: TGTGCCAGCAGCGTAACAGGGATAGTCCCCTACAATGAGCAGTTCTTC.

This clone was seen just once. The V call is TRBV6-1, the J call TRBJ2-7, with a tentative D call TRBD2 (6 bases). From germline, CDR1 is MNHNS and CDR2 SASEGT. V lost 2 bases and J lost 5, with 19 bases in between. CDR3 length equals 16 residues. The DNA for the CDR3 is TGTGCCAGCAGTGAACGGGTTAGCGGAGTTGGCGACGAGCAGTACTTC. It encodes CASSERVSGVGDEQYF.

V is TRBV7-9 and J is TRBJ2-3, with 8 bases aligning to TRBD2. Trimming at V came to 5 bases and at J to 0 bases, leaving 7 bases not matched to a gene. This CDR3 has 16 amino acids. The germline V gene has CDR1 SEHNR and CDR2 FQNEAQ (reference sequence). CDR3 coding DNA: TGTGCCAGCAGCGACCAACTAGCGGCAAGCACAGATACGCAGTATTTT. Translation: CASSDQLAASTDTQYF.

The chain links TRBV7-2 to TRBJ2-5, with 7 bases aligning to TRBD1. This CDR3 spans 15 amino acids. Looked up from germline, CDR1 is SGHTA and CDR2 is FQGNSA. With 2 bases clipped from V and 2 bases from J, the junction kept 5 bases outside the gene matches. CDR3 nucleotides: TGTGCCAGCAGCTTACTGGGACAGCTACAAGAGACCCAGTACTTC. Encoded protein: CASSLLGQLQETQYF. The variable domain in full, with the rest retrieved from reference TRBV7-2 and TRBJ2-5, is GAGVSQSPSNKVTEKGKDVELRCDPISGHTALYWYRQSLGQGLEFLIYFQGNSAPDKSGLPSDRFSAERTGGSVSTLTIQRTQQEDSAVYLCASSLLGQLQETQYFGPGTRLLVL.